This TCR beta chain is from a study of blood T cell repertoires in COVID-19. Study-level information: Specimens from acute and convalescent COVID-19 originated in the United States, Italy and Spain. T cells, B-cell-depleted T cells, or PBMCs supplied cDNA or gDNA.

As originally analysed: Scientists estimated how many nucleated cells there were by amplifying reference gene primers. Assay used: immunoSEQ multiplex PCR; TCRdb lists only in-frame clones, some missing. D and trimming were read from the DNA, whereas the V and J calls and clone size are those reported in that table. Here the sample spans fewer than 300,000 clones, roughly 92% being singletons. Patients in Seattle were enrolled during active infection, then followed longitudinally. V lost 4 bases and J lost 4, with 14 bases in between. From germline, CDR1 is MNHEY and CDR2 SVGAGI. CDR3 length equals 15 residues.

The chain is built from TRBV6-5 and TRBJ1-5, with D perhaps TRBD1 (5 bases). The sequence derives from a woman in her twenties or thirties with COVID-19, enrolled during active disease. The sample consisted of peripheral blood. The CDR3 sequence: CASSFSGGTNQPQHF. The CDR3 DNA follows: TGTGCCAGCAGTTTTAGTGGAGGGACTAATCAGCCCCAGCATTTT.